The T cell receptor (beta chain) under discussion was sequenced for a study of blood T cells in healthy people across ages. This clonotype has just a few counts. A second PCR, run for 7 to 11 cycles, used a sample-barcoded 5' primer plus a J-beta primer mix. Every molecule of cDNA carried a tag from a template-switch adaptor with 12 random nucleotides. Each CDR3 protein is one row after TCRdb ran MiXCR on the 5' RACE reads. The sample has about 1.6 million distinct CDR3 sequences; roughly a third are singletons. The CDR3 contains 16 residues. CDR1 is SGHTS and CDR2 is YDEGEE in the germline V gene. The V and J ends lost 7 bases and 1 base, in that order; junction bases with no gene match: 10. Extraction of total RNA produced a minimum of 5 micrograms from each sample.

This sequence was found in a woman aged 25 to 39 in good health. Material: blood. This chain uses TRBV5-8 with TRBJ2-1; the match to TRBD1 covers 8 bases. The CDR3 nucleotides are TGTGCCAGCGGCCCGGAACAGGGGGGTTCCTACAATGAGCAGTTCTTC. Amino acids: CASGPEQGGSYNEQFF.